A single sample is the source of the 27 T cell receptor beta chains below, sequenced in a study of blood T cell repertoires in COVID-19. TCRdb's copy holds only in-frame clones and misses some; the assay was immunoSEQ multiplex PCR. The profile shows tens of thousands of clones, around 85% of them singletons. The sample was peripheral blood. The receptors stem from an elderly man with active or convalescent COVID-19.

The chain combines TRBV27 with TRBJ1-1, with D unclear. The CDR3 has 13 amino acids. Trimming took off 5 bases at V and 3 bases at J, with 10 bases between the two ends. Per the germline V gene, CDR1 is MNHEY and CDR2 is SMNVEV (reference sequence). CDR3 amino acids: CASSGTVHTEAFF. CDR3 bases: TGTGCCAGCAGTGGAACAGTACACACTGAAGCTTTCTTT.

This clone is a singleton in its sample. The rearrangement links TRBV7-6 to TRBJ1-1, with 7 bases lining up with TRBD1. Germline V gene data show CDR1 as SGHVS and CDR2 as FNYEAQ. CDR3 length: 16 residues. With 0 bases clipped from V and 6 bases from J, the junction kept 10 bases outside the gene matches. CDR3 in amino acids: CASSLAPPGGAAEAFF. The DNA of the CDR3 is TGTGCCAGCAGCTTAGCTCCCCCAGGGGGAGCGGCTGAAGCTTTCTTT.

This clone was recorded a few times. The chain combines TRBV7-9 with TRBJ2-5, with TRBD2 identical over 7 bases. CDR1 and CDR2 from the germline V gene are SEHNR and FQNEAQ (reference sequence). V shed 4 bases and J 4 bases; nucleotides not matched to a gene: 0. The CDR3 sequence is 12 residues long. CDR3 sequence (DNA): TGTGCCAGCAGCTGGGGGGGAGAGACCCAGTACTTC. This codes for CASSWGGETQYF.

The CDR3 nucleotides are TGTGCCAGCAGCCTTCATGGGGGGTACACCGGGGAGCTGTTTTTT. It specifies CASSLHGGYTGELFF. V and J are TRBV7-3 and TRBJ2-2, with D perhaps TRBD2 (6 bases). This CDR3 has 15 residues. The V end lost 5 bases, the J end lost 3 bases, and 13 bases lay between the germline ends. Germline CDR1 SGHTA, CDR2 FQGTGA.

The rearrangement uses TRBV6-2 or TRBV6-3 and TRBJ1-1, with TRBD1 as a possible D gene (5 bases). Trimming removed 2 bases at V and 4 bases at J, with 8 bases between. This CDR3 spans 13 amino acids. Germline lookup yields CDR1 MNHEY and CDR2 SVGEGT. The CDR3 DNA follows: TGTGCCAGCAGTTACATCGGGGGCACTGAAGCTTTCTTT. Residues: CASSYIGGTEAFF.

This chain uses TRBV28 with TRBJ1-2; no definite D call. V dropped 3 bases and J dropped 3 bases, with 14 bases sitting between them. Germline CDR1 and CDR2: MDHEN and SYDVKM. The CDR3 has 15 residues. CDR3 loop: CASSFPRGQDYGYTF. Here the CDR3 DNA reads TGTGCCAGCAGTTTCCCCCGCGGGCAGGACTATGGCTACACCTTC.

The rearrangement joins TRBV19 to TRBJ2-1; TRBD2 matches at 8 bases. The CDR3 spans 17 residues. Germline V gives CDR1 LNHDA, CDR2 SQIVND (reference sequence). The V gene end was trimmed by 7 bases and the J gene end by 2 bases; junction bases not matched to a gene: 13. The CDR3 here is CASTTRTGLVTYNEQFF. The CDR3 DNA reads as TGTGCCAGTACCACGAGGACGGGACTAGTAACCTACAATGAGCAGTTCTTC.

This chain connects TRBV20-1 to TRBJ1-6, with 7 bases fitting TRBD1. The V gene end was trimmed by 3 bases and the J gene end by 10 bases; junction bases not matched to a gene: 9. CDR1 is DFQATT, CDR2 SNEGSKA, per germline (reference sequence). The CDR3 is made up of 14 amino acids. CDR3 nucleotides: TGCAGTGCTAGTCGGCAGGGGGAACGATCACCCCTCCACTTT. This sequence encodes CSASRQGERSPLHF.

The chain joins TRBV7-8 to TRBJ2-1; TRBD1 matches 8 bases. This CDR3 spans 12 amino acids. The trim removed 4 bases at V and 10 bases at J, leaving 3 bases unmatched. CDR1 is SGHVS, CDR2 FQNEAQ, per germline. The CDR3 nucleotides are TGTGCCAGCAGCTCCGACAGGGGCGAGCAGTTCTTC. Amino acid sequence: CASSSDRGEQFF. The entire variable domain, with the rest obtained from reference TRBV7-8 and TRBJ2-1, is as follows: GAGVSQSPRYKVAKRGQDVALRCDPISGHVSLFWYQQALGQGPEFLTYFQNEAQLDKSGLPSDRFFAERPEGSVSTLKIQRTQQEDSAVYLCASSSDRGEQFFGPGTRLTVL.

The chain links TRBV2 to TRBJ1-2; 10 positions agree with TRBD1. Trimming took 9 bases from V and 6 from J; bases not matched to a gene: 10. The germline V gene encodes CDR1 SNHLY and CDR2 FYNNEI. The CDR3 contains 14 residues. In DNA, the CDR3 is TGTGCCAGAGATGACAGGGGGCTTTATGATGGCTACACCTTC. It encodes CARDDRGLYDGYTF. Full variable domain (missing parts from reference TRBV2 and TRBJ1-2): EPEVTQTPSHQVTQMGQEVILRCVPISNHLYFYWYRQILGQKVEFLVSFYNNEISEKSEIFDDQFSVERPDGSNFTLKIRSTKLEDSAMYFCARDDRGLYDGYTFGSGTRLTVV.

This chain links TRBV19 with TRBJ1-6; 7 bases fit TRBD1. Trimming at V came to 4 bases and at J to 0 bases, leaving 9 bases not matched to a gene. This CDR3 contains 18 residues. Germline assignment: CDR1 LNHDA and CDR2 SQIVND (reference sequence). The CDR3 DNA reads as TGTGCCAGTAGTAGATCCGGGACAGAAAGCTCCTATAATTCACCCCTCCACTTT. This codes for CASSRSGTESSYNSPLHF.

The V and J genes are TRBV2 and TRBJ2-3; 8 positions agree with TRBD1. There are 16 residues in the CDR3. V trimming: 7 bases; J trimming: 4 bases; junction bases outside the gene matches: 13. Germline-derived CDR1 and CDR2 are SNHLY and FYNNEI. The CDR3 DNA reads TGTGCCAGCATCCCCTCCCAGGGGGCGCCTGCAGATACGCAGTATTTT. Amino acid sequence: CASIPSQGAPADTQYF.

The V gene is TRBV2, the J gene TRBJ2-2; no firm D call. This CDR3 contains 15 residues. V lost 6 bases to trimming and J lost 0 bases, with 11 bases between them. Germline V gene sequence: CDR1 SNHLY, CDR2 FYNNEI. CDR3 loop: CASRRLDSNTGELFF. In nucleotides, the CDR3 is TGTGCCAGCAGGAGGTTGGATTCGAACACCGGGGAGCTGTTTTTT.

J is TRBJ1-4 and V is TRBV28, with TRBD1 matching 9 bases. Germline values: CDR1 MDHEN, CDR2 SYDVKM. This CDR3 contains 15 residues. V gave up 3 bases and J gave up 6 bases; unmatched junction bases: 5. The CDR3 here is CASSFRGQGDEKLFF. The CDR3 DNA is TGTGCCAGCAGTTTTAGGGGACAGGGAGATGAAAAACTGTTTTTT. Looking up the rest from reference TRBV28 and TRBJ1-4 gives the full variable domain: DVKVTQSSRYLVKRTGEKVFLECVQDMDHENMFWYRQDPGLGLRLIYFSYDVKMKEKGDIPEGYSVSREKKERFSLILESASTNQTSMYLCASSFRGQGDEKLFFGSGTQLSVL.

Here the CDR3 reads CASSPPDRPSTDTQYF. DNA for the CDR3: TGTGCCAGCAGCCCCCCAGACAGGCCTAGCACAGATACGCAGTATTTT. V is TRBV5-4 and J is TRBJ2-3; the D gene is possibly TRBD1 (6 bases). The ends were cut back, 4 bases at V and 0 bases at J, with 15 bases in the middle. This CDR3 has 16 amino acids. CDR1 and CDR2 (germline): SGHNT, YYREEE (reference sequence).

The chain carries TRBV6-2 or TRBV6-3 and TRBJ2-2, with 11 bases matching TRBD2. The V gene end was trimmed by 8 bases and the J gene end by 4 bases; junction bases not matched to a gene: 18. The length of the CDR3 is 19 residues. Per germline, CDR1 MNHEY and CDR2 SVGEGT. CDR3 sequence: CASRHVGLAGTSGTGELFF. DNA for the CDR3: TGTGCCAGCCGCCACGTCGGACTAGCGGGTACAAGCGGCACCGGGGAGCTGTTTTTT.

This sequence joins TRBV6-6 and TRBJ2-7; D possibly corresponds to TRBD2 (6 bases). With 5 bases removed from V and 0 bases from J, the gap between germline ends came to 17 bases. The CDR3 is made up of 16 amino acids. Germline CDR1 and CDR2: MNHNY and SVGAGI (reference sequence). For the CDR3, the DNA is TGTGCCAGCAGTCTACTAGCCTCCTCGGGCTCCTACGAGCAGTACTTC. It is translated as CASSLLASSGSYEQYF.

This clone was recorded many times. This rearrangement joins TRBV30 to TRBJ1-6; D may be TRBD1 (5 bases). The germline V and J ends were trimmed by 8 bases and 7 bases, with 12 bases remaining between them. Germline assignment: CDR1 GTSNPN and CDR2 SVGIG (reference sequence). The CDR3 is 12 amino acids. CDR3 in DNA: TGTGCCGGGGAACCAGGGAATTCACCCCTCCACTTT. Protein sequence: CAGEPGNSPLHF.

This clone was seen just once. The chain uses TRBV13 and TRBJ2-3; 8 nucleotides align to TRBD1. This CDR3 comprises 15 residues. CDR1 is PRHDT, CDR2 FYEKMQ, per germline (reference sequence). V was pared by 4 bases and J by 0 bases, with 3 bases of the junction left unmatched. The CDR3 DNA reads as TGTGCCAGCAGCTCCCGGGACAGGAGCACAGATACGCAGTATTTT. Translated: CASSSRDRSTDTQYF.

DNA for the CDR3: TGCGCCAGCAGCCCCCAGGTTCCGGGCACAGATACGCAGTATTTT. This codes for CASSPQVPGTDTQYF. V is TRBV4-1 and J is TRBJ2-3; D remains ambiguous. Trimming pared 4 bases from V and 1 base from J, leaving 12 bases between. CDR3 size: 15 residues. Germline V CDR1 and CDR2: MGHRA, YSYEKL.

The chain employs TRBV18 and TRBJ1-2; no firm D call. The V gene lost 2 bases and the J gene lost 5 bases, with 15 bases spanning the gap. In germline, CDR1 is KGHSH, CDR2 LQKENI. The CDR3 contains 15 residues. The CDR3 region is CASSPNSGPGYGYTF. The CDR3 nucleotides read TGTGCCAGCTCACCAAACAGTGGACCGGGGTATGGCTACACCTTC.

The CDR3 DNA is TGTGCCAGCAGCTTGGGACTAGCGGGGCGGTCCTACAATGAGCAGTTCTTC. As protein: CASSLGLAGRSYNEQFF. V usage is TRBV7-3 and J usage is TRBJ2-1; 13 nucleotides agree with TRBD2. Germline V gene sequence: CDR1 SGHTA, CDR2 FQGTGA. The V and J ends lost 3 bases and 1 base, in that order; junction bases with no gene match: 3. This CDR3 contains 17 residues. The whole variable domain, remainder taken from reference TRBV7-3 and TRBJ2-1, is GAGVSQTPSNKVTEKGKYVELRCDPISGHTALYWYRQSLGQGPEFLIYFQGTGAADDSGLPNDRFFAVRPEGSVSTLKIQRTERGDSAVYLCASSLGLAGRSYNEQFFGPGTRLTVL.

V is TRBV25-1 and J is TRBJ1-3; the match to TRBD1 covers 7 bases. The CDR3 spans 16 residues. In germline, CDR1 is MGHDK, CDR2 SYGVNS. The V segment lost 4 bases and the J segment 0 bases; nucleotides outside the gene matches: 6. The CDR3 DNA is TGTGCCAGCAGTGGGGCAGGGGGATTCTCTGGAAACACCATATATTTT. This gives the protein CASSGAGGFSGNTIYF.

The chain recombines TRBV27 with TRBJ2-2; D not certain. The CDR3 extends over 14 amino acids. From germline, CDR1 is MNHEY and CDR2 SMNVEV (reference sequence). The V and J ends lost 3 bases and 1 base respectively, with 6 bases between them. CDR3 in amino acids: CASSFAENTGELFF. CDR3 in DNA: TGTGCCAGCAGTTTTGCGGAGAACACCGGGGAGCTGTTTTTT.

The chain joins TRBV27 to TRBJ1-6; D is perhaps TRBD1 (5 bases). The V end lost 3 bases, the J end lost 7 bases, and 10 bases lay between the germline ends. CDR1 and CDR2 (germline): MNHEY, SMNVEV (reference sequence). The CDR3 runs 14 residues. The CDR3 region is CASSFRQGNSPLHF. The CDR3 nucleotides read TGTGCCAGCAGTTTCCGGCAGGGAAATTCACCCCTCCACTTT.

The chain joins TRBV6-2 or TRBV6-3 to TRBJ1-2; 10 bases are a match to TRBD1. The CDR3 is 18 amino acids. After removal of 0 bases from V and 2 bases from J, the junction contained 9 bases not matched to a gene. CDR1 is MNHEY, CDR2 SVGEGT, per germline. In DNA, the CDR3 is TGTGCCAGCAGTTACTCTCTGGGACAGGGGATTTCGAACTATGGCTACACCTTC. As protein: CASSYSLGQGISNYGYTF.

The chain combines TRBV3-1 (or the pseudogene TRBV3-2) with TRBJ1-3; 7 bases line up with TRBD1. The germline gives CDR1 LGHDT, CDR2 YNNKEL (reference sequence). The V segment lost 4 bases and the J segment 0 bases; nucleotides outside the gene matches: 6. The CDR3 runs to 16 residues. The CDR3 region has the DNA TGTGCCAGCAGCCCTCAGGGGGACGACTCTGGAAACACCATATATTTT. Amino acid sequence: CASSPQGDDSGNTIYF.